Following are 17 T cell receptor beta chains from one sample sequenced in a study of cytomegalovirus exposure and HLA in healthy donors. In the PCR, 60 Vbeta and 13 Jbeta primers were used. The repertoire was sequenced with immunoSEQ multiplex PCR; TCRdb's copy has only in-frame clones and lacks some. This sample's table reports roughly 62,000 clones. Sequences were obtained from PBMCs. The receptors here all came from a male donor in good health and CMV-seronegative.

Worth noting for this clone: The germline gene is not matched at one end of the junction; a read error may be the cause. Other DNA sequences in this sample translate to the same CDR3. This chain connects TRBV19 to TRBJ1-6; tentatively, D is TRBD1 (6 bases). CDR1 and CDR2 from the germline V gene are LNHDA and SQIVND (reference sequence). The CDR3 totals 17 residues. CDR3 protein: CASSIASWTATNSPLHF. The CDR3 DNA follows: TGTGCCAGTAGTATAGCTTCCTGGACAGCGACTAATTCACCCCTACACTTT.

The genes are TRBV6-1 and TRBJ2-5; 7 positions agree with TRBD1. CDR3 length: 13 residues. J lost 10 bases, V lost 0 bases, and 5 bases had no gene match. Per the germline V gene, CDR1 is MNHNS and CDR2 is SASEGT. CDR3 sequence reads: CASSEAIQGDQYF. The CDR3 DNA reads TGTGCCAGCAGTGAAGCTATCCAGGGGGACCAGTACTTC.

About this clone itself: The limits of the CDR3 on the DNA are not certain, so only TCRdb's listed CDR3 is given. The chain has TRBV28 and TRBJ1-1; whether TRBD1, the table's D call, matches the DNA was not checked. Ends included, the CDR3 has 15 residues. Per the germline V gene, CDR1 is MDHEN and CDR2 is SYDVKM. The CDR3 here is CASSWVGQGNTEDFF.

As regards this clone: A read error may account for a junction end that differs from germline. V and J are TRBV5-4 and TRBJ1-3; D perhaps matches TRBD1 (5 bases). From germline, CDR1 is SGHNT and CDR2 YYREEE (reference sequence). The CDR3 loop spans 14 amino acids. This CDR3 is CASTGASSGNNIYF. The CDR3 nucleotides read TGTGCCAGCACTGGGGCAAGCTCTGGAAACAACATATATTTT. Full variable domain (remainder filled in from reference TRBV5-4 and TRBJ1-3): ETGVTQSPTHLIKTRGQQVTLRCSSQSGHNTVSWYQQALGQGPQFIFQYYREEENGRGNFPPRFSGLQFPNYSSELNVNALELDDSALYLCASTGASSGNNIYFGEGSWLTVV.

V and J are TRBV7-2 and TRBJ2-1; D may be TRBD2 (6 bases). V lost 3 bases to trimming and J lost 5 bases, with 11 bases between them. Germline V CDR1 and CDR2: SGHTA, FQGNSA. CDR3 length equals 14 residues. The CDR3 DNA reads TGTGCCAGCAGCTTCGGTAGCGGTGACAATGAGCAGTTCTTC. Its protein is CASSFGSGDNEQFF.

CDR3 residues: CASSWTDTQYF. Here the CDR3 DNA reads TGTGCCAGCAGCTGGACTGATACGCAGTATTTT. V usage is TRBV11-2 and J usage is TRBJ2-3, with a weak D call TRBD2 (5 bases). The CDR3 covers 11 residues. Deletions cut 4 bases from V and 6 bases from J, with 5 bases between. The V gene's germline CDR1 is SGHAT and CDR2 FQNNGV.

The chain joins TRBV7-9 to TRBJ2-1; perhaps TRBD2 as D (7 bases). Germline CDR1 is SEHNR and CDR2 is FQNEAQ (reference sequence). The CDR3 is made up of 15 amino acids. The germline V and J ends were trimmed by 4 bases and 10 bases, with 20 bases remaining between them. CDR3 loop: CASSSQRGQGLEQFF. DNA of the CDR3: TGTGCCAGCAGCTCCCAGCGGGGACAAGGTTTGGAGCAGTTCTTC. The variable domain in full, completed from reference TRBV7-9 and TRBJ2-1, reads DTGVSQNPRHKITKRGQNVTFRCDPISEHNRLYWYRQTLGQGPEFLTYFQNEAQLEKSRLLSDRFSAERPKGSFSTLEIQRTEQGDSAMYLCASSSQRGQGLEQFFGPGTRLTVL.

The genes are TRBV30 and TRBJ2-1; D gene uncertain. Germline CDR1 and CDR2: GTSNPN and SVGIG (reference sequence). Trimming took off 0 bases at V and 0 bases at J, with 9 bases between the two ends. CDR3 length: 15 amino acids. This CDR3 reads CAWSVGSNSYNEQFF. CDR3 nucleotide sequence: TGTGCCTGGAGTGTCGGTTCGAACTCCTACAATGAGCAGTTCTTC.

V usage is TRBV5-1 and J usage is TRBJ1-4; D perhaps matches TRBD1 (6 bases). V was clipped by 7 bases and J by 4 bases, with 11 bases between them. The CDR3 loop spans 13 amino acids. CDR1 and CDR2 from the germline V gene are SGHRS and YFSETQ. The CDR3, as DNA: TGCGCCAGCCGGCAGGGGTTTAATGAAAAACTGTTTTTT. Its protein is CASRQGFNEKLFF. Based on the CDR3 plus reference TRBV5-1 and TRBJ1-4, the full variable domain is KAGVTQTPRYLIKTRGQQVTLSCSPISGHRSVSWYQQTPGQGLQFLFEYFSETQRNKGNFPGRFSGRQFSNSRSEMNVSTLELGDSALYLCASRQGFNEKLFFGSGTQLSVL.

The CDR3 nucleotides are TGTGCCAGTAGGTCTCCGGGACAGGAAGATACGCAGTATTTT. Its protein is CASRSPGQEDTQYF. The V gene is TRBV19, the J gene TRBJ2-3; TRBD1 aligns across 8 bases. CDR1 and CDR2 from the germline V gene are LNHDA and SQIVND (reference sequence). The CDR3 extends over 14 amino acids. V trimming: 6 bases; J trimming: 5 bases; junction bases outside the gene matches: 7. The full variable domain, completed using reference TRBV19 and TRBJ2-3, is DGGITQSPKYLFRKEGQNVTLSCEQNLNHDAMYWYRQDPGQGLRLIYYSQIVNDFQKGDIAEGYSVSREKKESFPLTVTSAQKNPTAFYLCASRSPGQEDTQYFGPGTRLTVL.

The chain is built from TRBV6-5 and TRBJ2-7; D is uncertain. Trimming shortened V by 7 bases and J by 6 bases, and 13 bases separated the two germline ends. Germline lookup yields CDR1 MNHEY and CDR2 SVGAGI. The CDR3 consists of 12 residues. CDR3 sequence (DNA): TGTGCCAGCACTACCAGGCTTGGCGAGCAGTACTTC. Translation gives CASTTRLGEQYF.

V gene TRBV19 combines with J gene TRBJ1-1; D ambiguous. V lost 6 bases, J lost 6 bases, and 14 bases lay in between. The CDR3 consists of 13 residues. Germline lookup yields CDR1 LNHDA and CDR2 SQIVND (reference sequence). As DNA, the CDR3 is TGTGCCAGTAGGGCGGCGCCTCCCTCTGAAGCTTTCTTT. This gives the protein CASRAAPPSEAFF.

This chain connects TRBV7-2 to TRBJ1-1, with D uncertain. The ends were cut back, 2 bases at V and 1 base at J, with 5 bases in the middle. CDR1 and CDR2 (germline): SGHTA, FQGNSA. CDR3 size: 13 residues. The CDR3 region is CASSLRGNTEAFF. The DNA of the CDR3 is TGTGCCAGCAGCTTACGGGGGAACACTGAAGCTTTCTTT.

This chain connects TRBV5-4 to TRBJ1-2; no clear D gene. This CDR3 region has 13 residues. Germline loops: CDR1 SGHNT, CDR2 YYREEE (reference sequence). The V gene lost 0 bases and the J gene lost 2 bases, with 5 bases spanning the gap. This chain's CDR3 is CASSLGENYGYTF. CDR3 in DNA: TGTGCCAGCAGCTTGGGAGAAAACTATGGCTACACCTTC.

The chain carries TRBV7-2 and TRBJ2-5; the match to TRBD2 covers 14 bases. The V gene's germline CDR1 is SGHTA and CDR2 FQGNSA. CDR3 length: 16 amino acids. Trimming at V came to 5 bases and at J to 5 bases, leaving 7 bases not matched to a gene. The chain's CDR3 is CASSTTSGGAGETQYF. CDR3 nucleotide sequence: TGTGCCAGCAGCACGACTAGCGGGGGGGCCGGGGAGACCCAGTACTTC.

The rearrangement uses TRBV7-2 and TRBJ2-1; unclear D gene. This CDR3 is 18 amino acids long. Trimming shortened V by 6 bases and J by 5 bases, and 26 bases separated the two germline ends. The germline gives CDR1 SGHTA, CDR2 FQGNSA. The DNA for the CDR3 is TGTGCCAGCAGTCGACCCAAAAAACCGGGTATTTCCGACAATGAGCAGTTCTTC. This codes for CASSRPKKPGISDNEQFF. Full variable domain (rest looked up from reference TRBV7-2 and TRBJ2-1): GAGVSQSPSNKVTEKGKDVELRCDPISGHTALYWYRQSLGQGLEFLIYFQGNSAPDKSGLPSDRFSAERTGGSVSTLTIQRTQQEDSAVYLCASSRPKKPGISDNEQFFGPGTRLTVL.

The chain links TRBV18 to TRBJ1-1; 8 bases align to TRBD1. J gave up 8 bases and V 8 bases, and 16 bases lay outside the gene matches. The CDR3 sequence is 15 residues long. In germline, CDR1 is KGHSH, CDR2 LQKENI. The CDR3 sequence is CASQGQKQGESEAFF. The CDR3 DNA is TGTGCCAGCCAGGGGCAAAAACAGGGGGAGTCGGAAGCTTTCTTT.